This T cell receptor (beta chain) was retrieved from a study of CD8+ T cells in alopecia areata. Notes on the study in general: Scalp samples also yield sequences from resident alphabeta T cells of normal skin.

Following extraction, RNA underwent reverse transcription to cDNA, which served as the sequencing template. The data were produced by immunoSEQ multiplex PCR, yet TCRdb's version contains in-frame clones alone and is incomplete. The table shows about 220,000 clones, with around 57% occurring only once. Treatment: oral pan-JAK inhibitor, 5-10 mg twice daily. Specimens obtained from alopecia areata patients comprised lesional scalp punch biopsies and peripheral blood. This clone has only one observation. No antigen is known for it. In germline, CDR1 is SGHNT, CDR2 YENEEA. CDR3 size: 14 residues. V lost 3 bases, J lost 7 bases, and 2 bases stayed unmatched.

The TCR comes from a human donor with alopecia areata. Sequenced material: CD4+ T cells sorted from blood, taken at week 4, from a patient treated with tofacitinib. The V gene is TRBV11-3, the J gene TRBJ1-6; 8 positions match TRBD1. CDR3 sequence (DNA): TGTGCCAGCAGCTTCCGGACAGGGAATTCACCCCTCCACTTT. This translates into CASSFRTGNSPLHF.